This T cell receptor (beta chain) originates from a study of blood T cells in healthy people across ages. Study observations and caveats: Estimates based on one million T cells were treated as lower bounds. In long-lived donors, naive CD4+ cell counts and diversity exceeded those of aged donors. Per million T cells, TCR beta diversity dropped roughly linearly as age increased.

V gave up 4 bases and J gave up 7 bases; unmatched junction bases: 18. In germline, CDR1 is MGHDK, CDR2 SYGVNS. CDR3 length equals 17 residues. The draw of peripheral blood yielded ten milliliters from each donor. PCR was performed a second time for about 7 to 12 cycles using a sample-barcoded 5' primer and a J-beta primer mix. TCRdb analysed the 5' RACE reads with MiXCR anew, one entry per CDR3 protein. The sample includes under 850,000 distinct CDR3 sequences, around 36% of them seen just once. This clonotype was counted only a few times. No antigen is known for it. V gene TRBV25-1 combines with J gene TRBJ1-2, with 7 bases that match TRBD1. The sequence was obtained from a man aged 18-30 years in good health. The specimen sequenced was blood. This CDR3 reads CASSAPSPRTGVFGYTF. The CDR3 nucleotides read TGTGCCAGCAGTGCACCATCCCCCCGGACAGGCGTTTTTGGCTACACCTTC.